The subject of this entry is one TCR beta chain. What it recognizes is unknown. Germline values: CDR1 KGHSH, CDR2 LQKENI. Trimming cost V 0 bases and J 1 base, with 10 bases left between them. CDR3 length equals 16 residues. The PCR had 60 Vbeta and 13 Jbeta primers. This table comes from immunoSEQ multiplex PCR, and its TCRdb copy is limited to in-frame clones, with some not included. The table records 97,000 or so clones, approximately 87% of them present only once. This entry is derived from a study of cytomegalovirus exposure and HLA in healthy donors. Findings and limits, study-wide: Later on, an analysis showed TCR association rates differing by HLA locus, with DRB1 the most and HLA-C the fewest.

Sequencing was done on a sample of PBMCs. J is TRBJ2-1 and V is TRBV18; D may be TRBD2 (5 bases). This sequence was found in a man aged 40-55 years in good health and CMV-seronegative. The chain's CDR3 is CASSPPSEASYNEQFF. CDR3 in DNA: TGTGCCAGCTCACCACCGTCGGAGGCGTCCTACAATGAGCAGTTCTTC.